The entry below describes one T cell receptor (beta chain). Trimming left V 3 bases short and J 1 base short, with 12 bases between. Per the germline V gene, CDR1 is MGHRA and CDR2 is YSYEKL. The CDR3 loop spans 15 amino acids. This entry comes from a study of blood T cell repertoires in COVID-19. TCRdb's copy holds only in-frame clones and misses some; the assay was immunoSEQ multiplex PCR. The sample records about 210,000 clones, more than 80% being singletons. This TCR was recovered from a man in his forties who had recovered from COVID-19. The chain is built from TRBV4-1 and TRBJ1-2; a possible D gene is TRBD1 (6 bases). The sequenced material came from PBMCs or T cells enriched from blood (not recorded which). CDR3 loop: CASSQRTDVNYGYTF. The DNA of the CDR3 is TGCGCCAGCAGCCAGAGGACAGACGTTAACTATGGCTACACCTTC.